Listed here is a single T cell receptor (beta chain). Antigen: not known. The CDR3 is made up of 17 amino acids. Trimming removed 2 bases from V and 2 bases from J, with 19 bases in between. Germline V CDR1 and CDR2: SGHRS, YFSETQ. The data stem from a study of post-analysis software for immune sequencing data. Study at large: Relapsing-remitting, secondary progressive and progressive-relapsing forms of multiple sclerosis all featured among disease courses.

Researchers reported that TCR beta cDNA libraries carried unique molecular identifiers. Once roughly 1 to 11 million T cells were used, hundreds of thousands of cDNA molecules resulted. TCRdb processed the PCR reads anew with MiXCR; each CDR3 protein has one entry. Of fewer than 600,000 distinct CDR3 sequences listed, over 35% were seen once; the top ten hold roughly 12%. Study-wide results and caveats: The F measure placed samples prepared in the same batch into strongly shared clusters. Included in a set of about 5 TRBV segments more frequent in patients than controls were TRBV5-6, TRBV5-1 and TRBV20-1. Significantly decreased normalized Chao1 diversity was recorded for multiple sclerosis patients relative to controls.

This TCR derives from a girl aged 10 to 17 with multiple sclerosis. The chain links TRBV5-1 to TRBJ1-1; tentative D call: TRBD1 (5 bases). Sequenced: blood. CDR3 residues: CASSFVRGRSVNTEAFF. The CDR3 region has the DNA TGCGCCAGCAGCTTCGTCCGGGGACGGAGTGTAAACACTGAAGCTTTCTTT.